A selection of T cell receptor beta chains follows, all from one sample in a study of glioma-infiltrating T cells. TCRdb reprocessed the multiplex PCR reads with MiXCR, giving one entry per CDR3 protein. The sample includes under 200,000 distinct CDR3 sequences, more than 35% of them seen just once. The specimen sequenced was glioma tissue, nonneoplastic brain tissue, or PBMCs (not recorded which). All receptors come from a human donor with low-grade glioma or glioblastoma, undergoing nonglioma brain surgery, or in good health (not recorded which). Each CDR3 is given with its conserved first and last residue. The order of the fields is clone size, V gene, J gene, D gene, CDR3 DNA, CDR3 protein. The D gene is left open where the match is weak. Not every row has a clone size; where given, it reads once, few, many or a size class.

-,TRBV28,TRBJ2-1,-,TGTGCCAGCAACCAAGGAATGAAGGAGCAGTTCTTC,CASNQGMKEQFF
once,TRBV28,TRBJ2-7,-,TGTGCCAGCACCCGGGGACTTTCCCTTCCCGAGCAGTACTTC,CASTRGLSLPEQYF
-,TRBV4-1,TRBJ2-3,TRBD1,TGCGCCAGCATCCCCACAGGGGTTCCAGATACGCAGTATTTT,CASIPTGVPDTQYF
-,TRBV29-1,TRBJ2-3,-,TGCAGCGTTGAAGATCTACGGGGGAGGATTGTCACAGATACGCAGTATTTT,CSVEDLRGRIVTDTQYF
-,TRBV7-2,TRBJ2-1,TRBD2,TGTGCCAGCAGCATCACTAGCGGGGGGTACAATGAGCAGTTCTTC,CASSITSGGYNEQFF
many,TRBV7-2,TRBJ2-3,-,TGTGCCAGCAGCTTGATGGGGGGAGGAGATACGCAGTATTTT,CASSLMGGGDTQYF
many,TRBV20-1,TRBJ1-5,-,TGCAGTGCTAGAGCTAGTGGGGAAGGGCCCCAGCATTTT,CSARASGEGPQHF
-,TRBV10-3,TRBJ2-2,TRBD1,TGTGCCATGGGACAGCTAAAGAAAACCGGGGAGCTGTTTTTT,CAMGQLKKTGELFF
-,TRBV3-1,TRBJ2-1,TRBD1,TGTGCCAGCAGTCCTTGGACAGGGGTCGATAATGAGCAGTTCTTC,CASSPWTGVDNEQFF
many,TRBV6-1,TRBJ2-1,-,TGTGCCAGCAGGACCCAGCCGGGACTTCCTGGCAATGAGCAGTTCTTC,CASRTQPGLPGNEQFF
many,TRBV27,TRBJ2-1,TRBD2,TGTGCCAGCAGTCCCTACCCGAGCGGGAGCTTTTACAATGAGCAGTTCTTC,CASSPYPSGSFYNEQFF
once,TRBV12-3/TRBV12-4,TRBJ1-3,-,TGTGCCAGCAGTTTTCGGGAGGCCATATATTTT,CASSFREAIYF
-,TRBV25-1,TRBJ2-7,-,TGTGCCAGCAGTCAGCGGAGGCCGAGCTCCTACAACGAGCAGTACTTC,CASSQRRPSSYNEQYF
many,TRBV28,TRBJ2-7,-,TGTGCCAGCAGTTTATACGGGAACCAGTACTTC,CASSLYGNQYF
many,TRBV7-2,TRBJ2-3,-,TGTGCCAGCAGCTCGGGACTAGGGGGCCCCACAGATACGCAGTATTTT,CASSSGLGGPTDTQYF
many,TRBV6-6,TRBJ2-2,-,TGTGCCAGCAGTTACCACGGGGAGCTGTTTTTT,CASSYHGELFF
many,TRBV7-2,TRBJ2-3,TRBD2,TGTGCCAGCAGTAGCCGGGTAGCGGGAGTGGGAGATACGCAGTATTTT,CASSSRVAGVGDTQYF